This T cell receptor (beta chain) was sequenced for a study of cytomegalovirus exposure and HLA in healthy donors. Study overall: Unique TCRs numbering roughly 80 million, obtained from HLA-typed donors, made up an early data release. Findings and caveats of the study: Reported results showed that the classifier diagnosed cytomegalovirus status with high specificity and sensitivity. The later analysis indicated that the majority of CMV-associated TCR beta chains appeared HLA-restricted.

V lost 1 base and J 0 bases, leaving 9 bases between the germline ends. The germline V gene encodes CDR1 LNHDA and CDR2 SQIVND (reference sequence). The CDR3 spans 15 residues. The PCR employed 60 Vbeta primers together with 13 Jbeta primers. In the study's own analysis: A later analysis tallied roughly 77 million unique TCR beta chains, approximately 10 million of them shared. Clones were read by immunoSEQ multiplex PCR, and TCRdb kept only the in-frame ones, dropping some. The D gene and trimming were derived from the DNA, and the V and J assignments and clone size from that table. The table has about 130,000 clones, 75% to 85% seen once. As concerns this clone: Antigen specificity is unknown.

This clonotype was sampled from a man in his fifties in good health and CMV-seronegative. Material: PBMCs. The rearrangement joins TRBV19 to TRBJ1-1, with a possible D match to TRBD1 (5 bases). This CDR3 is CASSIGGLMNTEAFF. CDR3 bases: TGTGCCAGTAGTATAGGGGGACTCATGAACACTGAAGCTTTCTTT.